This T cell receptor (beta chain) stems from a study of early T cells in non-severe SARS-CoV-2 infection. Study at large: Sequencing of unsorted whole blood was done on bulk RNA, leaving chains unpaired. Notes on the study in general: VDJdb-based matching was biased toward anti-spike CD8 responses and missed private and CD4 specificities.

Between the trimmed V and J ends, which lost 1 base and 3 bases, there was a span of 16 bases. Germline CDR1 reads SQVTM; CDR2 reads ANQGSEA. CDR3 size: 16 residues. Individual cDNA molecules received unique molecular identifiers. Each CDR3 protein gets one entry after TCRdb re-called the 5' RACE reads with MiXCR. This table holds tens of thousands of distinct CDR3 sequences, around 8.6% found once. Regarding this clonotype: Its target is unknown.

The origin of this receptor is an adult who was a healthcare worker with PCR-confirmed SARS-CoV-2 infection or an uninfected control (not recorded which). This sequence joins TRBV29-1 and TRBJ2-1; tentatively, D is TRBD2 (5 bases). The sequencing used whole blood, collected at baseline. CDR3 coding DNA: TGCAGCGTTGAAGGAGGGTACAGTCTTAACTACAATGAGCAGTTCTTC. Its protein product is CSVEGGYSLNYNEQFF.